This entry lists 15 T cell receptor beta chains sequenced from one sample in a study of shared clonotypes between healthy human individuals. The repertoire was sequenced with immunoSEQ multiplex PCR; TCRdb's copy has only in-frame clones and lacks some. The repertoire includes fewer than 3 million clones, 85% to 95% of them detected once, and approximately 0.4% sits in the top ten. Sequenced sample: naive CD4+ T cells from PBMCs. Subset reported: CD45RA+ positively selected. These receptors were obtained from a man younger than 35 in good health. Some clones in this sample may be carry-over from other donors' samples.

The rearrangement links TRBV11-2 to TRBJ2-7, with 11 bases aligning to TRBD1. Germline loops: CDR1 SGHAT, CDR2 FQNNGV. Unmatched junction bases numbered 3, after V lost 1 base and J lost 4 bases. This CDR3 is built from 15 residues. The DNA for the CDR3 is TGTGCCAGCAGCTTAGCTTGGGACAGGGGGTACGAGCAGTACTTC. Amino acid sequence: CASSLAWDRGYEQYF.

The chain has TRBV11-1 and TRBJ2-1, with 8 bases lining up with TRBD1. CDR1 is SGHAT, CDR2 FQDESV, per germline (reference sequence). Trimming removed 2 bases from V and 6 bases from J; junction bases left unmatched: 3. This CDR3 contains 14 residues. CDR3 amino acids: CASSLRGQVNEQFF. DNA for the CDR3: TGTGCCAGCAGCTTAAGGGGACAGGTCAATGAGCAGTTCTTC.

This clone was seen only a few times. The same CDR3 is also encoded by other DNA sequences in this sample. This sequence joins TRBV5-1 and TRBJ2-5; the D gene is possibly TRBD2 (6 bases). V was clipped by 2 bases and J by 5 bases, with 10 bases between them. The V gene's germline CDR1 is SGHRS and CDR2 YFSETQ. The CDR3 has 13 residues. CDR3 sequence reads: CASSFGLAETQYF. For the CDR3, the DNA is TGCGCCAGCAGCTTCGGGCTAGCGGAGACCCAGTACTTC.

This clone appeared once. V and J are TRBV5-1 and TRBJ1-1; 10 nucleotides align to TRBD1. The germline V gene encodes CDR1 SGHRS and CDR2 YFSETQ. This CDR3 has 14 residues. V dropped 4 bases and J dropped 11; count of bases not matched to a gene: 11. CDR3 in DNA: TGCGCCAGCAGCGGAGCCCGGGACAGGGGATCGGCTTTCTTT. Amino acid sequence: CASSGARDRGSAFF.

With regard to this clone: The sample carries other DNA sequences with the same CDR3. This rearrangement joins TRBV7-3 to TRBJ2-5, with D uncertain. Germline V CDR1 and CDR2: SGHTA, FQGTGA. With 1 base removed from V and 5 bases from J, the gap between germline ends came to 8 bases. CDR3 length equals 13 residues. The CDR3: CASSLIVGETQYF. CDR3 sequence (DNA): TGTGCCAGCAGCTTAATCGTGGGGGAGACCCAGTACTTC.

The rearrangement uses TRBV27 and TRBJ2-7, with TRBD1 as a possible D gene (6 bases). This CDR3 is 12 amino acids long. Germline V gene lookup returns CDR1 MNHEY and CDR2 SMNVEV (reference sequence). Trimming shortened V by 8 bases and J by 2 bases, and 10 bases separated the two germline ends. CDR3: CASLRGTYEQYF. The CDR3 DNA follows: TGTGCCAGCCTCAGGGGTACCTACGAGCAGTACTTC.

For this clone: Other DNA sequences in the same sample also yield this CDR3. CDR3 DNA: TGCGCCAGCAGCCAAGGACTAGCGGGAGTCACCGGGGAGCTGTTTTTT. Protein: CASSQGLAGVTGELFF. The chain combines TRBV4-1 with TRBJ2-2, with 12 positions matching TRBD2. V was pared by 1 base and J by 4 bases, with 1 base of the junction left unmatched. This CDR3 comprises 16 residues. Germline V CDR1 and CDR2: MGHRA, YSYEKL.

The gene calls are TRBV7-8 and TRBJ2-7; 7 nucleotides agree with TRBD1. There are 14 residues in the CDR3. Germline loops: CDR1 SGHVS, CDR2 FQNEAQ. V lost 4 bases, J lost 4 bases, and 7 bases stayed unmatched. CDR3 DNA: TGTGCCAGCAGCTCCACAGGGGTTCGGTACGAGCAGTACTTC. It translates to CASSSTGVRYEQYF.

The sample holds one count of this clone. Other DNA sequences in this sample translate to the same CDR3. The chain couples TRBV18 to TRBJ1-2; unclear D gene. CDR1 is KGHSH and CDR2 is LQKENI in the germline V gene. V was cut by 6 bases and J by 2 bases, with 13 bases left in between. This CDR3 has 14 residues. Written as DNA, the CDR3 is TGTGCCAGCTCCCCCGGACGGCGGAACTATGGCTACACCTTC. It codes for CASSPGRRNYGYTF.

This clone was recorded only once. This chain joins TRBV7-3 and TRBJ2-4; D is undetermined. CDR3 size: 15 residues. The germline gives CDR1 SGHTA, CDR2 FQGTGA. The germline V and J ends were trimmed by 1 base and 8 bases, with 15 bases remaining between them. The DNA for the CDR3 is TGTGCCAGCAGCTTAATTGGGAACACCGGCGACATTCAGTACTTC. Translated, it gives CASSLIGNTGDIQYF.

J is TRBJ2-7 and V is TRBV2; D not resolved. The germline V and J ends were trimmed by 6 bases and 3 bases, with 9 bases remaining between them. CDR1 and CDR2 from the germline V gene are SNHLY and FYNNEI. The CDR3 runs to 12 residues. The CDR3 DNA reads as TGTGCCAGCAGAGAGGACCTCTACGAGCAGTACTTC. It is translated as CASREDLYEQYF.

This chain links TRBV7-9 with TRBJ1-2; possible D gene TRBD1, 5 bases. CDR1 SEHNR and CDR2 FQNEAQ come from the germline V gene (reference sequence). The CDR3 has 16 residues. V shed 5 bases and J shed 5 bases, with 21 bases lying between them. CDR3 amino acids: CASSHPVQGGRYGYTF. In nucleotides, the CDR3 is TGTGCCAGCAGCCATCCCGTGCAGGGCGGAAGGTATGGCTACACCTTC.

The V and J genes are TRBV4-1 and TRBJ2-3; D gene ambiguous. This CDR3 spans 15 amino acids. The V end was cut by 4 bases, the J end by 4 bases, with 15 bases between. Germline V CDR1 and CDR2: MGHRA, YSYEKL. The CDR3 protein is CASSPASLTADTQYF. The DNA for the CDR3 is TGCGCCAGCAGCCCCGCCTCCTTAACGGCAGATACGCAGTATTTT.

This chain links TRBV6-1 with TRBJ1-2, with D possibly being TRBD1 (6 bases). Germline assignment: CDR1 MNHNS and CDR2 SASEGT. The V end lost 2 bases, the J end lost 6 bases, and 22 bases lay between the germline ends. CDR3 length: 17 amino acids. The CDR3: CASSESPLAGARNGYTF. CDR3 DNA: TGTGCCAGCAGTGAATCCCCACTCGCGGGGGCGAGGAATGGCTACACCTTC.

This chain links TRBV28 with TRBJ1-1; D gene ambiguous. Looked up from germline, CDR1 is MDHEN and CDR2 is SYDVKM. CDR3 length: 12 residues. V lost 7 bases, J lost 5 bases, and 11 bases lay in between. In DNA form, the CDR3 reads TGTGCCAGCAAAATAACGGGTACTGAAGCTTTCTTT. Translated, it gives CASKITGTEAFF.